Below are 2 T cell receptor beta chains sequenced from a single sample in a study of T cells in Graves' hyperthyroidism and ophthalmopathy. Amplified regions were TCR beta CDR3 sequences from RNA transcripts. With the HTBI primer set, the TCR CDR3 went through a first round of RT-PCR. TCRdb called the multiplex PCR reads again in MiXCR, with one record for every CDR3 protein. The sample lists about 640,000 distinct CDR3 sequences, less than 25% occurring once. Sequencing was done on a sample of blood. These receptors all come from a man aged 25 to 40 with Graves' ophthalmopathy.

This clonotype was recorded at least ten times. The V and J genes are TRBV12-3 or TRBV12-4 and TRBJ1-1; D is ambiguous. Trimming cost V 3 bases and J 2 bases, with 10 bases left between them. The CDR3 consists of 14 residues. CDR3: CASSFGERNTEAFF. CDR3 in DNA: TGTGCCAGCAGTTTTGGGGAGAGAAACACTGAAGCTTTCTTT.

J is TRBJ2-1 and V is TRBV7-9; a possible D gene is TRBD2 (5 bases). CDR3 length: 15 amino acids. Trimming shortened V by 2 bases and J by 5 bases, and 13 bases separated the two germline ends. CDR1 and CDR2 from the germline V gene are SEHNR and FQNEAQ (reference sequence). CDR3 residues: CASSLFIGRDNEQFF. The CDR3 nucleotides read TGTGCCAGCAGCTTATTTATCGGGCGGGACAATGAGCAGTTCTTC.